This T cell receptor (beta chain) was obtained from a study of post-analysis software for immune sequencing data. Study-wide context: Clinical courses comprised relapsing-remitting, secondary progressive and progressive-relapsing multiple sclerosis. Study-level findings and limits: The study found significantly lower normalized Chao1 diversity in multiple sclerosis patients than in controls. TRBV5-6, TRBV5-1 and TRBV20-1 belonged to a set of five TRBV segments that were more frequent in patients than controls. F measure clustering grouped samples strongly by preparation batch.

This CDR3 spans 16 amino acids. The ends lost 7 bases at V and 6 bases at J; junction bases unmatched: 17. The germline V gene has CDR1 LGHNT and CDR2 FRNRAP. Unique molecular identifiers featured in each of the TCR beta cDNA libraries. A population of about 0.9 to 10 million T cells gave rise to about half a million cDNA molecules. MiXCR was run by TCRdb on the PCR reads, yielding one entry per CDR3 protein. In the table there are around 700,000 distinct CDR3 sequences, approximately 59% of which are singletons. As for this clonotype: Its antigen is still unknown.

The genes are TRBV12-5 and TRBJ2-7; 8 bases fit TRBD1. The sequenced sample was blood. The sequence was obtained from a girl aged 2 to 9 with multiple sclerosis. The DNA for the CDR3 is TGTGCTAGTGCCTATCCAGGACAGGGTCGGGTCTGCGAGCAGTACTTC. Protein product: CASAYPGQGRVCEQYF. The complete variable domain, with remaining parts taken from reference TRBV12-5 and TRBJ2-7, reads DARVTQTPRHKVTEMGQEVTMRCQPILGHNTVFWYRQTMMQGLELLAYFRNRAPLDDSGMPKDRFSAEMPDATLATLKIQPSEPRDSAVYFCASAYPGQGRVCEQYFGPGTRLTVT.